The 22 T cell receptor beta chains listed next were all sequenced from one sample in a study of shared clonotypes between healthy human individuals. Terminally differentiated effector memory CD45RA+ cells were left out of the naive CD8 fraction, which was CD45RO-negative and positively selected for CCR7. Sequenced by immunoSEQ multiplex PCR; TCRdb stores in-frame clones only, minus some. The sample yields around 620,000 clones, 90% to 95% seen once. The sequenced sample was naive CD8+ T cells sorted from blood. These receptors originate from a woman in her twenties or thirties in good health.

This chain links TRBV5-1 with TRBJ2-7; the D gene is possibly TRBD2 (6 bases). The CDR3 has 14 amino acids. Trimming pared 0 bases from V and 6 bases from J, leaving 13 bases between. The V gene's germline CDR1 is SGHRS and CDR2 YFSETQ. The CDR3 nucleotides read TGCGCCAGCAGCTTGGCCGGGAGCCCGGGCGAGCAGTACTTC. It yields the protein CASSLAGSPGEQYF. Full variable domain (outside the CDR3, taken from reference TRBV5-1 and TRBJ2-7): KAGVTQTPRYLIKTRGQQVTLSCSPISGHRSVSWYQQTPGQGLQFLFEYFSETQRNKGNFPGRFSGRQFSNSRSEMNVSTLELGDSALYLCASSLAGSPGEQYFGPGTRLTVT.

This sequence joins TRBV5-6 and TRBJ1-1; 8 nucleotides line up with TRBD1. The germline V gene encodes CDR1 SGHDT and CDR2 YYEEEE. CDR3 length: 14 residues. The junction had 6 bases not matched to a gene; V was cut back by 3 bases and J by 5 bases. The CDR3 reads CASSYSTGETEAFF. Written as DNA, the CDR3 is TGTGCCAGCAGCTATTCGACAGGGGAAACTGAAGCTTTCTTT.

V usage is TRBV4-1 and J usage is TRBJ2-7, with TRBD1 matching 8 bases. This CDR3 region has 14 residues. With 1 base clipped from V and 6 bases from J, the junction kept 5 bases outside the gene matches. Germline CDR1 is MGHRA and CDR2 is YSYEKL. CDR3 loop: CASSQATTGAEQYF. Here the CDR3 DNA reads TGCGCCAGCAGCCAAGCGACGACAGGGGCCGAGCAGTACTTC.

V and J are TRBV7-9 and TRBJ2-7; D not resolved. CDR3 size: 13 residues. V lost 5 bases, J lost 0 bases, and 8 bases lay in between. Per the germline V gene, CDR1 is SEHNR and CDR2 is FQNEAQ (reference sequence). Written as DNA, the CDR3 is TGTGCCAGCAGCGCGACTGACTCCTACGAGCAGTACTTC. Its translation is CASSATDSYEQYF.

The rearrangement links TRBV9 to TRBJ2-3; 8 positions match TRBD2. V lost 5 bases, J lost 4 bases, and 6 bases stayed unmatched. Germline V gene lookup returns CDR1 SGDLS and CDR2 YYNGEE. This CDR3 has 14 residues. CDR3: CASSLSGSADTQYF. CDR3 DNA: TGTGCCAGCAGTTTAAGCGGGAGTGCAGATACGCAGTATTTT.

Here the CDR3 reads CASSLLGSDQPQHF. The CDR3 nucleotides are TGTGCCAGCAGTTTATTAGGGTCCGATCAGCCCCAGCATTTT. This chain joins TRBV28 and TRBJ1-5, with D uncertain. Trimming cost V 1 base and J 5 bases, with 9 bases left between them. Germline values: CDR1 MDHEN, CDR2 SYDVKM. The CDR3 covers 14 residues.

This clone was detected only once. CDR3 protein: CASSPRDPGYEQYF. CDR3 coding DNA: TGTGCCAGCAGCCCCAGGGACCCCGGCTACGAGCAGTACTTC. The V gene is TRBV7-8, the J gene TRBJ2-7; either TRBD1 or TRBD2 may fit D (5 bases each). This CDR3 spans 14 amino acids. V was trimmed by 5 bases and J by 3 bases, leaving 14 bases between them. CDR1 and CDR2 (germline): SGHVS, FQNEAQ.

This clone appeared a few times. As DNA, the CDR3 is TGTGCCTCTAACAGCTTGAGGGACACCTTC. It encodes CASNSLRDTF. This sequence joins TRBV30 and TRBJ1-2; D is ambiguous. The CDR3 loop spans 10 amino acids. Trimming pared 7 bases from V and 12 bases from J, leaving 15 bases between. Germline assignment: CDR1 GTSNPN and CDR2 SVGIG (reference sequence).

The rearrangement joins TRBV2 to TRBJ2-3; possibly TRBD1 or TRBD2 for D (5 bases each). The V gene's germline CDR1 is SNHLY and CDR2 FYNNEI. Deletions cut 6 bases from V and 4 bases from J, with 11 bases between. This CDR3 has 13 residues. This chain's CDR3 is CASRGTTADTQYF. DNA for the CDR3: TGTGCCAGCAGAGGGACGACGGCAGATACGCAGTATTTT.

The CDR3 protein is CASSQDGSRYEQYF. CDR3 sequence (DNA): TGCGCCAGCAGCCAAGACGGCAGCCGCTACGAGCAGTACTTC. V usage is TRBV4-1 and J usage is TRBJ2-7; D not certain. The V end lost 0 bases, the J end lost 3 bases, and 9 bases lay between the germline ends. Germline CDR1 MGHRA, CDR2 YSYEKL. The CDR3 totals 14 residues.

The chain carries TRBV7-1 and TRBJ1-1; 7 bases map to TRBD1. TRBV7-1 is marked as an open reading frame, function uncertain. V dropped 4 bases and J dropped 8; count of bases not matched to a gene: 7. This CDR3 is built from 13 residues. The CDR3 is CASSLTGLTEAFF. The CDR3 nucleotides are TGTGCCAGCAGCTTGACAGGGCTGACGGAAGCTTTCTTT.

The chain links TRBV27 to TRBJ1-5; tentative D call: TRBD1 (6 bases). V was trimmed by 6 bases and J by 7 bases, leaving 13 bases between them. The CDR3 has 13 residues. CDR1 MNHEY and CDR2 SMNVEV come from the germline V gene (reference sequence). CDR3 sequence (DNA): TGTGCCAGCAGCCGGGACACCGAACAGCCCCAGCATTTT. It specifies CASSRDTEQPQHF.

The CDR3 spells CAWSDRGGDYGYTF. CDR3 nucleotides: TGTGCCTGGAGTGACCGCGGGGGAGACTATGGCTACACCTTC. The chain links TRBV30 to TRBJ1-2; a possible D gene is TRBD1 (5 bases). Trimming took 1 base from V and 3 from J, leaving 12 bases between them. The length of the CDR3 is 14 residues. Germline assignment: CDR1 GTSNPN and CDR2 SVGIG (reference sequence).

The chain employs TRBV7-3 and TRBJ2-5; the D is unclear. The CDR3 sequence is 13 residues long. From germline, CDR1 is SGHTA and CDR2 FQGTGA. Deletions cut 5 bases from V and 5 bases from J, with 12 bases between. DNA of the CDR3: TGTGCCAGCAGCGCGAGCCCTGGGGAGACCCAGTACTTC. As protein: CASSASPGETQYF. Filled out from reference TRBV7-3 and TRBJ2-5, the complete variable domain reads GAGVSQTPSNKVTEKGKYVELRCDPISGHTALYWYRQSLGQGPEFLIYFQGTGAADDSGLPNDRFFAVRPEGSVSTLKIQRTERGDSAVYLCASSASPGETQYFGPGTRLLVL.

The V call is TRBV27, the J call TRBJ2-1; D gene unclear. The V end lost 5 bases, the J end lost 7 bases, and 21 bases lay between the germline ends. This CDR3 contains 16 residues. Germline values: CDR1 MNHEY, CDR2 SMNVEV (reference sequence). CDR3 residues: CASSPSTGPVGNEQFF. CDR3 nucleotides: TGTGCCAGCAGTCCTTCGACCGGTCCGGTGGGGAATGAGCAGTTCTTC.

This clone showed up just once. The CDR3 bases are TGTGCCAGCAGTTACGGGGAGGGCGCCTACAATGAGCAGTTCTTC. Protein: CASSYGEGAYNEQFF. The rearrangement links TRBV6-5 to TRBJ2-1, with 7 bases aligning to TRBD2. V lost 2 bases to trimming and J lost 2 bases; unmatched junction nucleotides: 3. Per the germline V gene, CDR1 is MNHEY and CDR2 is SVGAGI. The length of the CDR3 is 15 residues.

V is TRBV5-8 and J is TRBJ2-5; a possible D gene is TRBD2 (7 bases). Germline V gene data show CDR1 as SGHTS and CDR2 as YDEGEE. V was pared by 3 bases and J by 0 bases, with 12 bases between. The CDR3 spans 15 residues. The CDR3 loop is CASSSGGQYQETQYF. CDR3 DNA sequence: TGTGCCAGCAGCTCGGGGGGCCAGTACCAAGAGACCCAGTACTTC.

V gene TRBV6-6 combines with J gene TRBJ2-1; 9 bases line up with TRBD2. Germline assignment: CDR1 MNHNY and CDR2 SVGAGI (reference sequence). This CDR3 has 15 residues. Unmatched junction bases numbered 8, after V lost 7 bases and J lost 4 bases. The CDR3 loop reads CASTHGAGGYNEQFF. For the CDR3, the DNA is TGTGCCAGCACCCACGGGGCGGGAGGGTACAATGAGCAGTTCTTC.

The gene calls are TRBV11-2 and TRBJ2-2; possible D gene TRBD1, 6 bases. The CDR3 runs to 16 residues. V lost 3 bases to trimming and J lost 4 bases, with 15 bases between them. Per the germline V gene, CDR1 is SGHAT and CDR2 is FQNNGV. In nucleotides, the CDR3 is TGTGCCAGCAGCTTGTATCTGGGGGCGCGCACCGGGGAGCTGTTTTTT. Its protein product is CASSLYLGARTGELFF.

CDR3: CASSPGDSQETQYF. In DNA, the CDR3 is TGTGCCAGCAGTCCGGGAGACAGCCAAGAGACCCAGTACTTC. The chain is built from TRBV28 and TRBJ2-5, with D possibly being TRBD2 (6 bases). The V end lost 5 bases, the J end lost 1 base, and 11 bases lay between the germline ends. CDR1 is MDHEN, CDR2 SYDVKM, per germline. CDR3 size: 14 residues. Full variable domain (outside the CDR3, taken from reference TRBV28 and TRBJ2-5): DVKVTQSSRYLVKRTGEKVFLECVQDMDHENMFWYRQDPGLGLRLIYFSYDVKMKEKGDIPEGYSVSREKKERFSLILESASTNQTSMYLCASSPGDSQETQYFGPGTRLLVL.

The chain recombines TRBV13 with TRBJ2-7; the match to TRBD1 covers 8 bases. The length of the CDR3 is 11 residues. Losses at the gene ends were 8 bases for V and 5 bases for J; bases not matched to a gene: 2. Per the germline V gene, CDR1 is PRHDT and CDR2 is FYEKMQ (reference sequence). Here the CDR3 reads CASGQGDEQYF. The CDR3 nucleotides are TGTGCCAGCGGACAGGGAGACGAGCAGTACTTC.

The table lists this clone with a count of one. The chain couples TRBV4-1 to TRBJ1-4; D remains unclear. The germline CDR1 and CDR2 sequences are MGHRA and YSYEKL. This CDR3 comprises 15 residues. Trimming stripped 4 bases from V and 0 bases from J, with 9 bases between. As DNA, the CDR3 is TGCGCCAGCAGCCCCAGTACAGCAACTAATGAAAAACTGTTTTTT. The encoded protein is CASSPSTATNEKLFF.